The rows below give T cell receptor beta chains drawn from one sample of a study of T cell changes during pregnancy in multiple sclerosis. Sequencing used immunoSEQ multiplex PCR; TCRdb keeps in-frame clones, though not all of them. The sample carries tens of thousands of clones, about 91% recorded once. This sample comprised peripheral blood, obtained before pregnancy. Source of these receptors: a female donor with multiple sclerosis, enrolled in a pregnancy study. Each CDR3 is given with its conserved first and last residue.

CDR3 protein: CASSRTGLTEQYF
J gene: TRBJ2-7
V gene: TRBV19

CDR3 protein: CASSLGASGLSYEQYF
J gene: TRBJ2-7
V gene: TRBV5-8

CDR3 protein: CASSFYNEQFF
J gene: TRBJ2-1
V gene: TRBV19

CDR3 protein: CASSLWDRDENTEAFF
J gene: TRBJ1-1
V gene: TRBV28

CDR3 protein: CASSLTGGFNNEQFF
J gene: TRBJ2-1
V gene: TRBV5-4

CDR3 protein: CASSFGSGYTF
J gene: TRBJ1-2
V gene: TRBV28

CDR3 protein: CASRVGSTNTEAFF
J gene: TRBJ1-1
V gene: TRBV27

CDR3 protein: CASRLRDEFGKRGQPQHF
J gene: TRBJ1-5
V gene: TRBV19

CDR3 protein: CASSLDRSHTEAFF
J gene: TRBJ1-1
V gene: TRBV13

CDR3 protein: CSVMTGVSYNEQFF
J gene: TRBJ2-1
V gene: TRBV29-1

CDR3 protein: CAWSPQGGYEQYF
J gene: TRBJ2-7
V gene: TRBV30

CDR3 protein: CASSGQNTGELFF
J gene: TRBJ2-2
V gene: TRBV19